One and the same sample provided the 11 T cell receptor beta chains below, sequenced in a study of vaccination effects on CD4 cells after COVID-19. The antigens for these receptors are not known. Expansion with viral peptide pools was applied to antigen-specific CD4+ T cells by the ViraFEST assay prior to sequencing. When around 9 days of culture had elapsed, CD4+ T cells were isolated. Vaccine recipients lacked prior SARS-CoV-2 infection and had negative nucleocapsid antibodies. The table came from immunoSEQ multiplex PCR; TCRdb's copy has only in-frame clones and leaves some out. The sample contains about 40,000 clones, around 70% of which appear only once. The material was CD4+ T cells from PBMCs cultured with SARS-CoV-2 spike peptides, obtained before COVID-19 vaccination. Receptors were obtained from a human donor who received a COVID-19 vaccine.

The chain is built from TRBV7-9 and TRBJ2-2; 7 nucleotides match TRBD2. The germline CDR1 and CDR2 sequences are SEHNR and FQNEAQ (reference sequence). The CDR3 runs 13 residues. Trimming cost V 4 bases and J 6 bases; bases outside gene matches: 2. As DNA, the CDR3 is TGTGCCAGCAGCTATCGGGAGGCCGGGGAGCTGTTTTTT. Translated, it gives CASSYREAGELFF.

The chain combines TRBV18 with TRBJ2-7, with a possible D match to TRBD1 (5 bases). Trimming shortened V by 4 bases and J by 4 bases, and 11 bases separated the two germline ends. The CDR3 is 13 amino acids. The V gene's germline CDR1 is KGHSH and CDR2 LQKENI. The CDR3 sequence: CASSQGFGYEQYF. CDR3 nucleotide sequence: TGTGCCAGCTCACAGGGGTTCGGGTACGAGCAGTACTTC. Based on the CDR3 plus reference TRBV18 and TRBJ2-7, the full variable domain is NAGVMQNPRHLVRRRGQEARLRCSPMKGHSHVYWYRQLPEEGLKFMVYLQKENIIDESGMPKERFSAEFPKEGPSILRIQQVVRGDSAAYFCASSQGFGYEQYFGPGTRLTVT.

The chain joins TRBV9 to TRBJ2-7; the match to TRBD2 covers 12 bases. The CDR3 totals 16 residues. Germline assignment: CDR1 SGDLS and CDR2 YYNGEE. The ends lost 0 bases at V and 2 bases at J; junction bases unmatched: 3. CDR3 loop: CASSVGPSGGAYEQYF. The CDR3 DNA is TGTGCCAGCAGCGTAGGTCCTAGCGGGGGGGCCTACGAGCAGTACTTC. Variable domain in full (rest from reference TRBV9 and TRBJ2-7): DSGVTQTPKHLITATGQRVTLRCSPRSGDLSVYWYQQSLDQGLQFLIQYYNGEERAKGNILERFSAQQFPDLHSELNLSSLELGDSALYFCASSVGPSGGAYEQYFGPGTRLTVT.

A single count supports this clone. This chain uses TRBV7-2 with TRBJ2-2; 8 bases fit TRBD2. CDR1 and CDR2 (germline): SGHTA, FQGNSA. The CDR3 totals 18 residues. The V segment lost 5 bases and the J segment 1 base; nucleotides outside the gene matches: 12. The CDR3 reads CASSTRRGGGRNTGELFF. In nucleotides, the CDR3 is TGTGCCAGCAGCACTCGCCGGGGGGGCGGGAGGAACACCGGGGAGCTGTTTTTT.

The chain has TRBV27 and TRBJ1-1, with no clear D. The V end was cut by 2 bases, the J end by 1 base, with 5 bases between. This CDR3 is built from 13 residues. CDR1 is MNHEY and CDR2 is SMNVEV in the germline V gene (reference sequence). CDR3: CASSLAANTEAFF. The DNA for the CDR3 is TGTGCCAGCAGTTTAGCGGCGAACACTGAAGCTTTCTTT.

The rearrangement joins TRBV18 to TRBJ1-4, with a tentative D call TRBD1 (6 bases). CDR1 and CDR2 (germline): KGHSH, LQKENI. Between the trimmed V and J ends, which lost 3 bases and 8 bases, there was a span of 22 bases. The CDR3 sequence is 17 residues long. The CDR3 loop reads CASSPSRIRGAGEKLFF. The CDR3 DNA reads TGTGCCAGCTCACCTTCAAGGATCAGGGGCGCGGGGGAAAAACTGTTTTTT.

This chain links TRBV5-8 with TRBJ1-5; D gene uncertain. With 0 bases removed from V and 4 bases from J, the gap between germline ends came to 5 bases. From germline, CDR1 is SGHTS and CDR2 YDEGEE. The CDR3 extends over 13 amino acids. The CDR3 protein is CASSLDRNQPQHF. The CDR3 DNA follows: TGTGCCAGCAGCTTGGACAGAAATCAGCCCCAGCATTTT. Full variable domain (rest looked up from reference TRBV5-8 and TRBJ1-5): EAGVTQSPTHLIKTRGQQATLRCSPISGHTSVYWYQQALGLGLQFLLWYDEGEERNRGNFPPRFSGRQFPNYSSELNVNALELEDSALYLCASSLDRNQPQHFGDGTRLSIL.

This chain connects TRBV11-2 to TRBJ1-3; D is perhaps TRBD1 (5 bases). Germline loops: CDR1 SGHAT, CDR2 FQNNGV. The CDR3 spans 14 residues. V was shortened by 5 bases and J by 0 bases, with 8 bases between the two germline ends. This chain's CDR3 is CASSQQVSGNTIYF. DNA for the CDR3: TGTGCCAGCAGCCAACAGGTCTCTGGAAACACCATATATTTT.

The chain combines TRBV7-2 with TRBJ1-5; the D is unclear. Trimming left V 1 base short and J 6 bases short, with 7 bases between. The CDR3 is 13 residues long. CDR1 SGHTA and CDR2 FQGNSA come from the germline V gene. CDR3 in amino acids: CASSLGAGQPQHF. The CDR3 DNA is TGTGCCAGCAGCTTAGGGGCCGGTCAGCCCCAGCATTTT.

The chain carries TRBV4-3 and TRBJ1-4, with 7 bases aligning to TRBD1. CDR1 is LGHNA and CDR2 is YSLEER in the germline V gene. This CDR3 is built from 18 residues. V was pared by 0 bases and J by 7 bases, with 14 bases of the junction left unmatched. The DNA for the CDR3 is TGCGCCAGCAGCCAAGACTTACGACAGGGAATGATGAGTGAAAAACTGTTTTTT. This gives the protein CASSQDLRQGMMSEKLFF.

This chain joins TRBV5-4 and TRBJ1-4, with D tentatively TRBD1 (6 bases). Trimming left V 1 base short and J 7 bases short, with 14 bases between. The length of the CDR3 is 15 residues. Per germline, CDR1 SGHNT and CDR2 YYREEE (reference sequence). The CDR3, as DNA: TGTGCCAGCAGCTTGTACCGGGACAACGGTGAAAAACTGTTTTTT. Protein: CASSLYRDNGEKLFF.